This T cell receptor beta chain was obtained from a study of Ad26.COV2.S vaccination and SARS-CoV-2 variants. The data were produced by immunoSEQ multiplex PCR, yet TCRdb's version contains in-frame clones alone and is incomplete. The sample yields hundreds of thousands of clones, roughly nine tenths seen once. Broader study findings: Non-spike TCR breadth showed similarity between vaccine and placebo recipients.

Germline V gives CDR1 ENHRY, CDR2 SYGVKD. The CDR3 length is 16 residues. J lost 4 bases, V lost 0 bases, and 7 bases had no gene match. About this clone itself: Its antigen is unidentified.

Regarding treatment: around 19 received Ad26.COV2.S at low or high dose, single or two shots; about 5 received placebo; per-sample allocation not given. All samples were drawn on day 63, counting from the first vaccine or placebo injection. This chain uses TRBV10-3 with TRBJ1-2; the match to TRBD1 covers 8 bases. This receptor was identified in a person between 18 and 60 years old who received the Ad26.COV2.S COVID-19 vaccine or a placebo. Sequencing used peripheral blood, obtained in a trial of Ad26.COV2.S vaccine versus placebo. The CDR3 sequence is CAISESGQGGVYGYTF. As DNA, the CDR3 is TGTGCCATCAGTGAGTCAGGACAGGGAGGGGTCTATGGCTACACCTTC.